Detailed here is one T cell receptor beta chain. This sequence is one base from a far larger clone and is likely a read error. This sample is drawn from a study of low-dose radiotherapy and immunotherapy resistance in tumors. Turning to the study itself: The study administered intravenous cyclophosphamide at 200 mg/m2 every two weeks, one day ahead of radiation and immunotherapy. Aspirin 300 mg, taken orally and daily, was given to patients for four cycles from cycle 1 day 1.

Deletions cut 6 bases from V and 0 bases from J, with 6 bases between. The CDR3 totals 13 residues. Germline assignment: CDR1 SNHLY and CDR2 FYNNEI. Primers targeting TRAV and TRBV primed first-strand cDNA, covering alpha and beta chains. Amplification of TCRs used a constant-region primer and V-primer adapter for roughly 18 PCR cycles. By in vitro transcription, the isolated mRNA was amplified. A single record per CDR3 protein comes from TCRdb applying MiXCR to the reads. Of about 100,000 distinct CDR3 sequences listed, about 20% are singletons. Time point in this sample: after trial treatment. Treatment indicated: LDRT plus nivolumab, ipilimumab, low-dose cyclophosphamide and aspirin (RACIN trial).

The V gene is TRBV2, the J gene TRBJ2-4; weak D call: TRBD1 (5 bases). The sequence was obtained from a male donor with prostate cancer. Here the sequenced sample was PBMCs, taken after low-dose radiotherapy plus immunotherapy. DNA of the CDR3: TGTGCCAGCAGAGGGGTAGCCAAAAACATTCAGTACTTC. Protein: CASRGVAKNIQYF. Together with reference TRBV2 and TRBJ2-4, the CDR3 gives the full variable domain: EPEVTQTPSHQVTQMGQEVILRCVPISNHLYFYWYRQILGQKVEFLVSFYNNEISEKSEIFDDQFSVERPDGSNFTLKIRSTKLEDSAMYFCASRGVAKNIQYFGAGTRLSVL.